These 15 T cell receptor beta chains came from one sample sequenced in a study of CD8+CD57+ T cells in acquired aplastic anemia. Patients chosen for sequencing had shown CD8+CD57+ cell expansion by flow cytometry. For CDR3 and TCR beta VDJ profiling, genomic DNA was the template used. TCRdb re-analysed the reads in MiXCR, keeping a single row per CDR3 protein. Of around 200,000 distinct CDR3 sequences listed, approximately 51% were seen once; the top ten hold just under 20%. Sequencing was performed on sorted CD4+, CD8+, or CD8+CD57+ T cells (not recorded which) from PBMCs. The source is a human donor with aplastic anemia.

This clonotype was observed many times. This sequence joins TRBV5-5 and TRBJ2-1; D is unresolved. The CDR3 totals 14 residues. Trimming shortened V by 5 bases and J by 9 bases, and 18 bases separated the two germline ends. Germline V gives CDR1 SGHKS, CDR2 YYEKEE (reference sequence). CDR3 sequence (DNA): TGTGCCAGCAGACCTCGTGACGGCGCCGGTGAGCAGTTCTTC. Translation gives CASRPRDGAGEQFF.

Remarks on this clonotype: This clone may be a read error of a much larger clone one base away. The chain links TRBV25-1 to TRBJ2-3, with 7 nucleotides matching TRBD2. CDR1 MGHDK and CDR2 SYGVNS come from the germline V gene. CDR3 size: 17 residues. J gave up 0 bases and V 2 bases, and 8 bases lay outside the gene matches. CDR3 sequence: CASSEAGTGGSTDTQYF. The CDR3, as DNA: TGTGCCAGCAGTGAAGCGGGGACGGGGGGAAGCACAGATACGCAGTATTTT. Based on the CDR3 plus reference TRBV25-1 and TRBJ2-3, the full variable domain is EADIYQTPRYLVIGTGKKITLECSQTMGHDKMYWYQQDPGMELHLIHYSYGVNSTEKGDLSSESTVSRIRTEHFPLTLESARPSHTSQYLCASSEAGTGGSTDTQYFGPGTRLTVL.

This clonotype has more than one count but fewer than ten. J is TRBJ2-6 and V is TRBV20-1; D is uncertain. Germline lookup yields CDR1 DFQATT and CDR2 SNEGSKA (reference sequence). CDR3 length: 14 residues. Trimming pared 0 bases from V and 0 bases from J, leaving 3 bases between. CDR3 protein: CSARDYSGANVLTF. CDR3 nucleotide sequence: TGCAGTGCTAGAGACTACTCTGGGGCCAACGTCCTGACTTTC.

This clonotype was detected once. V gene TRBV19 combines with J gene TRBJ2-7, with 7 nucleotides matching TRBD1. This CDR3 comprises 12 residues. Trimming cost V 5 bases and J 9 bases; bases outside gene matches: 7. CDR1 and CDR2 from the germline V gene are LNHDA and SQIVND (reference sequence). The DNA of the CDR3 is TGTGCCAGTAGTCAACAGGGGCGGGCGCAGTACTTC. Its protein product is CASSQQGRAQYF.

Turning to this clonotype: A read error may explain this, as a much larger clone is one base away. This chain joins TRBV6-5 and TRBJ1-5; D unresolved. CDR1 is MNHEY, CDR2 SVGAGI, per germline. This CDR3 region has 13 residues. This CDR3 is CASARYSYQPQHF. The CDR3 DNA sequence: TGTGCCAGCGCGCGTTATAGCTATCAGCCCCAGCATTTT.

This clonotype was seen ten or more times. The chain uses TRBV9 and TRBJ2-1; tentative D call: TRBD1 (5 bases). Per germline, CDR1 SGDLS and CDR2 YYNGEE. CDR3 length: 15 amino acids. V dropped 4 bases and J dropped 3 bases, with 14 bases sitting between them. The CDR3 spells CASSSTVAYYNEQFF. In DNA, the CDR3 is TGTGCCAGCAGCTCGACAGTAGCTTACTACAATGAGCAGTTCTTC.

This clonotype was observed many times. The chain employs TRBV11-3 and TRBJ2-2; D remains unclear. The CDR3 length is 14 residues. V was clipped by 3 bases and J by 7 bases, with 12 bases between them. Germline CDR1 is SGHNT and CDR2 is YENEEA. CDR3 protein: CASSFGPTHGELFF. As DNA, the CDR3 is TGTGCCAGCAGCTTCGGCCCCACCCACGGGGAGCTGTTTTTT.

The sample holds a few counts of this clonotype. The V and J genes are TRBV2 and TRBJ2-7, with 8 bases aligning to TRBD1. Germline V lookup: CDR1 SNHLY, CDR2 FYNNEI. This CDR3 comprises 17 residues. V lost 7 bases, J lost 1 base, and 15 bases stayed unmatched. This CDR3 is CASTGLVGQGGSYEQYF. The CDR3 DNA is TGTGCCAGCACAGGGCTGGTAGGACAGGGCGGATCCTACGAGCAGTACTTC.

The table lists this clonotype with a few counts. V and J are TRBV28 and TRBJ1-3; 8 bases map to TRBD1. The CDR3 runs to 15 residues. J gave up 4 bases and V 5 bases, and 7 bases lay outside the gene matches. Germline V lookup: CDR1 MDHEN, CDR2 SYDVKM. The CDR3 bases are TGTGCCAGCAGTCCTCCCGGGACAGGCGGAAACACCATATATTTT. It encodes CASSPPGTGGNTIYF.

The V call is TRBV6-2 or TRBV6-3, the J call TRBJ1-6; D remains ambiguous. This CDR3 comprises 13 residues. Trimming stripped 6 bases from V and 15 bases from J, with 18 bases between. Germline V lookup: CDR1 MNHEY, CDR2 SVGEGT. CDR3 nucleotide sequence: TGTGCCAGCAGGACTACAGTAGGCCATAGCCTCCACTTT. Translated, it gives CASRTTVGHSLHF.

About this clonotype itself: A junction end diverges from the germline sequence, so it may reflect a read error. The V and J genes are TRBV7-9 and TRBJ2-7; no reliable D call. The CDR3 covers 14 residues. CDR1 SEHNR and CDR2 FQNEAQ come from the germline V gene (reference sequence). CDR3 amino acids: CASSQLKGTYEQYF. In DNA form, the CDR3 reads TGCGCCAGCAGCCAGTTGAAGGGCACCTACGAGCAGTACTTC.

This rearrangement joins TRBV5-1 to TRBJ2-7; D perhaps matches TRBD2 (7 bases). The CDR3 has 14 residues. CDR1 is SGHRS, CDR2 YFSETQ, per germline. V lost 3 bases to trimming and J lost 6 bases, with 16 bases between them. The CDR3 reads CASSSFRGAGEQYF. CDR3 nucleotides: TGCGCCAGCAGCTCCTTCCGGGGGGCGGGCGAGCAGTACTTC.

The V gene is TRBV7-2, the J gene TRBJ1-2, with 7 bases matching TRBD1. CDR1 and CDR2 from the germline V gene are SGHTA and FQGNSA. CDR3 size: 16 residues. The V and J ends lost 0 bases and 5 bases, in that order; junction bases with no gene match: 9. CDR3 coding DNA: TGTGCCAGCAGCTTAGCGACCGGACAGGTCTTGTATGGCTACACCTTC. Its translation is CASSLATGQVLYGYTF.

The rearrangement links TRBV10-3 to TRBJ2-2, with 7 bases that match TRBD1. The CDR3 runs to 16 residues. Germline assignment: CDR1 ENHRY and CDR2 SYGVKD. The trim removed 6 bases at V and 2 bases at J, leaving 9 bases unmatched. Here the CDR3 DNA reads TGTGCCATCAGGGATAACCGGGACAGTAACACCGGGGAGCTGTTTTTT. It codes for CAIRDNRDSNTGELFF.

Ten or more counts support this clonotype. V and J are TRBV2 and TRBJ1-5, with TRBD1 matching over 7 bases. The CDR3 totals 17 residues. CDR1 is SNHLY and CDR2 is FYNNEI in the germline V gene. Trimming took 3 bases from V and 5 from J; bases not matched to a gene: 13. The DNA of the CDR3 is TGTGCCAGCAGTGATAATCGCCTGACAGGGTGGGATCAGCCCCAGCATTTT. This codes for CASSDNRLTGWDQPQHF.